Presented here are 24 T cell receptor beta chains from one specimen sequenced in a study of T-cell reconstitution after alpha-beta-depleted transplantation in children. Unique molecular identifiers were used to barcode this TCRbeta library. TCRdb reprocessed the PCR reads with MiXCR, giving one entry per CDR3 protein. The sample includes just over 950,000 distinct CDR3 sequences, roughly 29% of them seen just once. Here the sequenced sample was PBMCs, mostly from graft donor cells, taken 360 days after TCRalphabeta/CD19-depleted stem cell transplant. All receptors come from a boy under two years old who had a stem cell transplant for SCID, so the T cells may come from the graft donor.

The V call is TRBV12-3 or TRBV12-4, the J call TRBJ1-1, with 8 bases fitting TRBD1. V lost 3 bases and J lost 4; bases outside the gene matches: 7. The CDR3 contains 15 residues. CDR3 coding DNA: TGTGCCAGCAGTTTGGGTCGACAGGGGACCACTGAAGCTTTCTTT. This translates into CASSLGRQGTTEAFF.

This clonotype showed up just a few times. CDR3 sequence (DNA): TGCAGTGCTGCTTACTCTTTGGGGGAGCAGTTCTTC. Translated: CSAAYSLGEQFF. The chain recombines TRBV20-1 with TRBJ2-1; D call uncertain. Trimming took off 5 bases at V and 10 bases at J, with 15 bases between the two ends. This CDR3 has 12 residues. CDR1 DFQATT and CDR2 SNEGSKA come from the germline V gene (reference sequence).

The CDR3 coding sequence is TGTGCCAGCAGCGCTAGATTCCGGGACAGGGAGCGGGTCCAAGAGACCCAGTACTTC. Translation: CASSARFRDRERVQETQYF. V usage is TRBV11-1 and J usage is TRBJ2-5; 9 nucleotides line up with TRBD1. Unmatched junction bases numbered 17, after V lost 5 bases and J lost 1 base. Per the germline V gene, CDR1 is SGHAT and CDR2 is FQDESV (reference sequence). The length of the CDR3 is 19 residues.

This rearrangement joins TRBV20-1 to TRBJ1-2; 7 bases match TRBD1. This CDR3 comprises 14 residues. CDR1 is DFQATT and CDR2 is SNEGSKA in the germline V gene (reference sequence). J was trimmed by 5 bases and V by 3 bases; bases with no gene match: 9. This CDR3 is CSASERATGYGYTF. The CDR3, as DNA: TGCAGTGCTAGTGAGAGGGCGACAGGGTATGGCTACACCTTC.

The V call is TRBV11-2, the J call TRBJ2-1, with TRBD2 identical over 8 bases. Germline V CDR1 and CDR2: SGHAT, FQNNGV. Trimming at V came to 5 bases and at J to 0 bases, leaving 9 bases not matched to a gene. The CDR3 loop spans 17 amino acids. The CDR3: CASSTRGGTISYNEQFF. The CDR3 DNA reads TGTGCCAGCAGCACTCGCGGGGGGACTATCTCCTACAATGAGCAGTTCTTC.

This clonotype was counted between two and nine times. This chain joins TRBV2 and TRBJ2-1, with TRBD1 identical over 9 bases. Germline V gives CDR1 SNHLY, CDR2 FYNNEI. The CDR3 extends over 18 amino acids. V shed 1 base, J shed 7 bases, and the junction held 14 bases outside the gene matches. Here the CDR3 DNA reads TGTGCCAGCAGTGAAGACGCTTTAGGGGACAGGGCTGGAAATGAGCAGTTCTTC. This codes for CASSEDALGDRAGNEQFF.

The chain has TRBV4-3 and TRBJ2-1, with 12 bases that match TRBD2. V gave up 0 bases and J gave up 4 bases; unmatched junction bases: 7. This CDR3 is 18 amino acids long. Germline V lookup: CDR1 LGHNA, CDR2 YSLEER. The CDR3 region is CASSQDTLAGGFYNEQFF. DNA of the CDR3: TGCGCCAGCAGCCAAGATACCCTAGCGGGGGGGTTTTACAATGAGCAGTTCTTC.

V gene TRBV12-3 or TRBV12-4 combines with J gene TRBJ2-2; D might be TRBD2 (6 bases). This CDR3 is 12 amino acids long. V dropped 11 bases and J dropped 5 bases, with 12 bases sitting between them. CDR3 bases: TGTGCCGGCGGGACTCCAACCGGGGAGCTGTTTTTT. This sequence encodes CAGGTPTGELFF.

V and J are TRBV5-1 and TRBJ1-3, with a tentative D call TRBD1 (5 bases). Trimming removed 5 bases at V and 7 bases at J, with 7 bases between. This CDR3 is built from 11 residues. Germline assignment: CDR1 SGHRS and CDR2 YFSETQ. The CDR3 region is CASRNRNTIYF. The CDR3 DNA reads as TGCGCCAGCAGGAACAGGAACACCATATATTTT.

This clonotype occurred a few times. The V and J genes are TRBV20-1 and TRBJ2-3; 12 bases fit TRBD2. The length of the CDR3 is 15 residues. V lost 5 bases and J lost 2; bases outside the gene matches: 5. Germline V gives CDR1 DFQATT, CDR2 SNEGSKA (reference sequence). CDR3 region: CSAFGLAGLTDTQYF. DNA of the CDR3: TGCAGTGCTTTTGGACTAGCGGGGCTCACAGATACGCAGTATTTT.

V usage is TRBV12-3 or TRBV12-4 and J usage is TRBJ1-2, with TRBD1 as a possible D gene (5 bases). Trimming left V 6 bases short and J 7 bases short, with 15 bases between. The CDR3 is made up of 13 amino acids. The CDR3 DNA reads TGTGCCAGCAGCAAACAAGGGGTCGCTGGCTACACCTTC. Protein product: CASSKQGVAGYTF.

This clonotype turned up a few times. The chain joins TRBV11-2 to TRBJ1-2; unclear D gene. Germline V gene sequence: CDR1 SGHAT, CDR2 FQNNGV. The V gene lost 6 bases and the J gene lost 4 bases, with 18 bases spanning the gap. CDR3 length: 15 amino acids. The CDR3 is CASRPWTEGGYGYTF. CDR3 coding DNA: TGTGCCAGCAGGCCTTGGACTGAAGGAGGCTATGGCTACACCTTC.

This clonotype was seen more than once but under ten times. The chain links TRBV5-1 to TRBJ2-5; D is unclear. The germline V gene has CDR1 SGHRS and CDR2 YFSETQ. V lost 1 base to trimming and J lost 2 bases, with 9 bases between them. The CDR3 sequence is 14 residues long. CDR3 loop: CASSLYPSQETQYF. The CDR3 DNA reads TGCGCCAGCAGCTTGTATCCTAGTCAAGAGACCCAGTACTTC. Variable domain in full (rest from reference TRBV5-1 and TRBJ2-5): KAGVTQTPRYLIKTRGQQVTLSCSPISGHRSVSWYQQTPGQGLQFLFEYFSETQRNKGNFPGRFSGRQFSNSRSEMNVSTLELGDSALYLCASSLYPSQETQYFGPGTRLLVL.

The chain employs TRBV12-3 or TRBV12-4 and TRBJ2-7; a possible D gene is TRBD1 (5 bases). The ends were cut back, 6 bases at V and 1 base at J, with 16 bases in the middle. This CDR3 region has 15 residues. The CDR3 nucleotides are TGTGCCAGCAGACCCTGGACAACCACATCCTACGAGCAGTACTTC. Residues: CASRPWTTTSYEQYF.

V gene TRBV29-1 combines with J gene TRBJ2-2, with 7 bases that match TRBD1. Per the germline V gene, CDR1 is SQVTM and CDR2 is ANQGSEA. This CDR3 contains 14 residues. The V gene end was trimmed by 5 bases and the J gene end by 0 bases; junction bases not matched to a gene: 3. The CDR3 region is CSVTGTANTGELFF. DNA of the CDR3: TGCAGCGTTACCGGGACAGCGAACACCGGGGAGCTGTTTTTT.

This chain uses TRBV10-2 with TRBJ2-7; 12 bases align to TRBD2. The V and J ends lost 5 bases and 0 bases, in that order; junction bases with no gene match: 8. This CDR3 has 17 residues. The germline CDR1 and CDR2 sequences are WSHSY and SAAADI. The CDR3 DNA reads TGCGCCAGCAGTCCATGGACTAGCGGGGAACTCTCCTACGAGCAGTACTTC. Translated, it gives CASSPWTSGELSYEQYF.

This chain uses TRBV7-9 with TRBJ2-5; D might be TRBD2 (5 bases). V lost 1 base, J lost 1 base, and 10 bases lay in between. The CDR3 spans 15 residues. In germline, CDR1 is SEHNR, CDR2 FQNEAQ (reference sequence). For the CDR3, the DNA is TGTGCCAGCAGCTTAGTTGGGAGCTTCCAAGAGACCCAGTACTTC. Translated, it gives CASSLVGSFQETQYF.

This clonotype was seen only a few times. The rearrangement joins TRBV5-1 to TRBJ2-7; 8 bases align to TRBD2. V gave up 4 bases and J gave up 2 bases; unmatched junction bases: 5. The V gene's germline CDR1 is SGHRS and CDR2 YFSETQ. This CDR3 is built from 14 residues. The CDR3 spells CASSISGDAYEQYF. CDR3 nucleotide sequence: TGCGCCAGCAGCATTAGCGGGGACGCCTACGAGCAGTACTTC.

The rearrangement joins TRBV7-8 to TRBJ2-5, with D possibly being TRBD1 (6 bases). The CDR3 has 13 residues. Germline V lookup: CDR1 SGHVS, CDR2 FQNEAQ. Trimming stripped 6 bases from V and 5 bases from J, with 13 bases between. CDR3 in DNA: TGTGCCAGCAGTCTTGGGACATTCGAGACCCAGTACTTC. Translated, it gives CASSLGTFETQYF.

The chain couples TRBV5-6 to TRBJ1-1; possibly TRBD1 for D (5 bases). Germline values: CDR1 SGHDT, CDR2 YYEEEE. The CDR3 spans 16 residues. V dropped 2 bases and J dropped 8 bases, with 22 bases sitting between them. The CDR3 DNA reads TGTGCCAGCAGCTTAGAGGGCAGGGCCCGGGTAGTGGAAGCTTTCTTT. It encodes CASSLEGRARVVEAFF.

This chain links TRBV5-1 with TRBJ2-1; D call uncertain. Germline lookup yields CDR1 SGHRS and CDR2 YFSETQ. V shed 1 base and J shed 7 bases, with 6 bases lying between them. This CDR3 comprises 12 residues. CDR3: CASSLRRNEQFF. CDR3 in DNA: TGCGCCAGCAGCTTGCGAAGAAATGAGCAGTTCTTC. The full variable domain, completed using reference TRBV5-1 and TRBJ2-1, is KAGVTQTPRYLIKTRGQQVTLSCSPISGHRSVSWYQQTPGQGLQFLFEYFSETQRNKGNFPGRFSGRQFSNSRSEMNVSTLELGDSALYLCASSLRRNEQFFGPGTRLTVL.

CDR3 region: CASSYVAGRQPQHF. The CDR3 DNA is TGTGCCAGCAGTTACGTGGCAGGACGGCAGCCCCAGCATTTT. The rearrangement joins TRBV6-2 or TRBV6-3 to TRBJ1-5; D is ambiguous. The CDR3 has 14 residues. Trimming removed 2 bases from V and 7 bases from J, with 12 bases in between. Germline CDR1 and CDR2: MNHEY and SVGEGT.

V gene TRBV24-1 combines with J gene TRBJ2-1, with 12 bases that match TRBD1. The V segment lost 4 bases and the J segment 7 bases; nucleotides outside the gene matches: 10. Germline loops: CDR1 KGHDR, CDR2 SFDVKD. The CDR3 length is 17 residues. CDR3 amino acids: CATSDLEGQGAGNEQFF. The DNA for the CDR3 is TGTGCCACCAGTGACTTAGAGGGACAGGGGGCGGGTAATGAGCAGTTCTTC.

The chain carries TRBV4-2 and TRBJ2-5, with D unclear. The V end lost 0 bases, the J end lost 5 bases, and 7 bases lay between the germline ends. The CDR3 loop spans 13 amino acids. Germline CDR1 and CDR2: LGHNA and YNFKEQ. CDR3 in amino acids: CASSQEGSETQYF. CDR3 bases: TGTGCCAGCAGCCAAGAAGGTTCGGAGACCCAGTACTTC.